These 5 T cell receptor beta chains share one sample of origin, sequenced in a study of blood T cell repertoires in COVID-19. Libraries were prepared by immunoSEQ multiplex PCR; TCRdb keeps only in-frame clonotypes and omits some of them. The sample contains roughly 120,000 clones, 84% of which appear only once. Sequenced sample: peripheral blood. The receptors were gathered from a woman aged 60-75 years with acute or convalescent COVID-19.

The rearrangement links TRBV7-9 to TRBJ2-7, with unresolved D. Germline V gene data show CDR1 as SEHNR and CDR2 as FQNEAQ (reference sequence). CDR3 length: 15 amino acids. V lost 5 bases and J 6 bases, leaving 20 bases between the germline ends. CDR3 in amino acids: CASSLRGEKPAEQYF. The CDR3 DNA reads TGTGCCAGCAGCCTTCGAGGCGAGAAGCCTGCCGAGCAGTACTTC. The whole variable domain, remainder taken from reference TRBV7-9 and TRBJ2-7, is DTGVSQNPRHKITKRGQNVTFRCDPISEHNRLYWYRQTLGQGPEFLTYFQNEAQLEKSRLLSDRFSAERPKGSFSTLEIQRTEQGDSAMYLCASSLRGEKPAEQYFGPGTRLTVT.

This chain links TRBV19 with TRBJ1-2, with D unclear. Trimming took off 5 bases at V and 3 bases at J, with 7 bases between the two ends. CDR1 and CDR2 (germline): LNHDA, SQIVND (reference sequence). The CDR3 sequence is 12 residues long. The chain's CDR3 is CASSPGDYGYTF. The CDR3 bases are TGTGCCAGTAGTCCGGGTGACTATGGCTACACCTTC.

The chain has TRBV9 and TRBJ1-3; a weak D match, TRBD1 (5 bases). The CDR3 runs to 15 residues. V dropped 2 bases and J dropped 0 bases, with 9 bases sitting between them. Germline lookup yields CDR1 SGDLS and CDR2 YYNGEE. The CDR3 here is CASSVGATSGNTIYF. The CDR3 nucleotides are TGTGCCAGCAGCGTTGGGGCCACCTCTGGAAACACCATATATTTT.

V usage is TRBV9 and J usage is TRBJ2-3; D may be TRBD2 (5 bases). The CDR3 extends over 15 amino acids. CDR1 SGDLS and CDR2 YYNGEE come from the germline V gene. Trimming removed 0 bases at V and 5 bases at J, with 13 bases between. The DNA for the CDR3 is TGTGCCAGCAGCGTAGCTCAGCAGGCGGGAGATACGCAGTATTTT. This encodes CASSVAQQAGDTQYF. Complete variable domain (other parts from reference TRBV9 and TRBJ2-3): DSGVTQTPKHLITATGQRVTLRCSPRSGDLSVYWYQQSLDQGLQFLIQYYNGEERAKGNILERFSAQQFPDLHSELNLSSLELGDSALYFCASSVAQQAGDTQYFGPGTRLTVL.

This chain uses TRBV6-1 with TRBJ1-1; D is ambiguous. Germline lookup yields CDR1 MNHNS and CDR2 SASEGT. The CDR3 runs to 15 residues. Trimming pared 3 bases from V and 1 base from J, leaving 12 bases between. The CDR3 loop is CASSDRSPPNTEAFF. CDR3 bases: TGTGCCAGCAGTGACAGGTCACCCCCGAACACTGAAGCTTTCTTT.